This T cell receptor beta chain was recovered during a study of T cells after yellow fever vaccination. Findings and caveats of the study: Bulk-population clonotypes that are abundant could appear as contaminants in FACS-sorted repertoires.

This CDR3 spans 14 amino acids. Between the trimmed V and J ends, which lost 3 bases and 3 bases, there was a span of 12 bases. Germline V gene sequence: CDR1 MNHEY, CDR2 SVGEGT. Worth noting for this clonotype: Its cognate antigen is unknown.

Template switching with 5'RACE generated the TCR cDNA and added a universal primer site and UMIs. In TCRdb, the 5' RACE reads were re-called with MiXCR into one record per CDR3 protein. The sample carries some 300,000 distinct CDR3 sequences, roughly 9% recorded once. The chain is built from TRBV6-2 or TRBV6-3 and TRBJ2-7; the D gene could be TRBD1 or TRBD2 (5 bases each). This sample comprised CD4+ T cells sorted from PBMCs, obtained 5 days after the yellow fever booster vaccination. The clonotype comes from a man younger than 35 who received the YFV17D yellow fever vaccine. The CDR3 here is CASSYNTGGYEQYF. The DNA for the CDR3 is TGTGCCAGCAGTTATAATACAGGAGGCTACGAGCAGTACTTC.